The present T cell receptor (beta chain) was sequenced within a study of monozygotic twins with inflammatory bowel disease. Overall study findings and caveats: Whereas healthy co-twins had higher TCRbeta diversity (inverse Simpson), IBD patients had lower diversity.

TCRdb reanalyzed the 5' RACE reads and collapses them to one entry per CDR3 protein, without DNA. The repertoire shows some 450,000 distinct CDR3 sequences; the top ten hold about 2.2%. A word on this clonotype: Its antigen remains unknown.

This CDR3 is built from 15 residues. Germline V lookup: CDR1 SNHLY, CDR2 FYNNEI. Material for sequencing was blood. The V call is TRBV2, the J call TRBJ2-7. The sequence was collected from a human donor with ulcerative colitis or Crohn's disease, or a healthy co-twin of an affected twin (not recorded which). CDR3 protein: CASSEVVGGLYEQYF.